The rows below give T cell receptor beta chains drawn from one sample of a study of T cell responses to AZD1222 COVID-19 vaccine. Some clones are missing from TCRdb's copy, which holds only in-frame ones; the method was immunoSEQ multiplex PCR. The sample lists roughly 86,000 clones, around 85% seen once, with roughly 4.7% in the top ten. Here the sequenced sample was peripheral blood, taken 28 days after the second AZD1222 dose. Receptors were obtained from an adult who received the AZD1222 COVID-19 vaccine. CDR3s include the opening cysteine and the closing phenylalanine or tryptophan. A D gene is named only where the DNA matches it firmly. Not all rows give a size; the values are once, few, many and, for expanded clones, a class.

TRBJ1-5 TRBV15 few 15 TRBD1 TGTGCCACCAGCAGCCAGGGGGCGTTCAATCAGCCCCAGCATTTT CATSSQGAFNQPQHF
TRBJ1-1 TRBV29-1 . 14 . TGCAGCGTTGATCTGGGCAGGTTTGTCACTGAAGCTTTCTTT CSVDLGRFVTEAFF
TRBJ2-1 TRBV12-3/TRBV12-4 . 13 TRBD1 TGTGCCAGTCAACAGGGGATCAAGAATGAGCAGTTCTTC CASQQGIKNEQFF
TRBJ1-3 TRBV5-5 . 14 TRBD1 TGTGCCAGCAGCCGGCCGGGACAGCAAAACACCATATATTTT CASSRPGQQNTIYF
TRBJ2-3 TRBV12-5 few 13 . TGTGCTAGTGGTACAGGGTCCACAGATACGCAGTATTTT CASGTGSTDTQYF
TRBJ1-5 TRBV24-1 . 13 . TGTGCCACCAGTGACCATAACAATCAGCCCCAGCATTTT CATSDHNNQPQHF
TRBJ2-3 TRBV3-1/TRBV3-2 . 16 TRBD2 TGTGCCAGCAGCCTCTTAGCGGGGGGGCTCACAGATACGCAGTATTTT CASSLLAGGLTDTQYF
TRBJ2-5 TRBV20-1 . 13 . TGCAGTGCTAGTCGCCCCAGGGACGAGACCCAGTACTTC CSASRPRDETQYF
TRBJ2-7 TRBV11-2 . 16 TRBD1 TGTGCCAGCAGCTCGAGACGCAATACAGACAGGGCCGAGCAGTACTTC CASSSRRNTDRAEQYF
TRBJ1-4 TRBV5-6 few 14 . TGTGCCAGCAGCGGGGGAGTTATGCATGAAAAACTGTTTTTT CASSGGVMHEKLFF
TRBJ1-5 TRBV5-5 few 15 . TGTGCCAGCAGCTTGGAGCAAATGGGCAATCAGCCCCAGCATTTT CASSLEQMGNQPQHF
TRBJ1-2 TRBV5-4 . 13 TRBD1 TGTGCCAGCCGGGAACAGGGGATAGAGGGCTACACCTTC CASREQGIEGYTF
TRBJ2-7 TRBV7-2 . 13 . TGTGCCGGACAGACAGGGTCGGGGAGGGAGCAGTACTTC CAGQTGSGREQYF
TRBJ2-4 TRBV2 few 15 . TGTGCCAGCAGCCTGGGGGGGCAAGCCAAAAACATTCAGTACTTC CASSLGGQAKNIQYF
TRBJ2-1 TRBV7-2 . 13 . TGTGCCAGCAGTTCCGGGGACTACAATGAGCAGTTCTTC CASSSGDYNEQFF
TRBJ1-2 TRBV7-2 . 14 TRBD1 TGTGCCAGTGGGGACAGCGCATCTCTATGGGGCTACACCTTC CASGDSASLWGYTF
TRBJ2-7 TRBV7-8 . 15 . TGTGCCAGCAGCCCGACAGCAGCGGAGCCCTACGAGCAGTACTTC CASSPTAAEPYEQYF
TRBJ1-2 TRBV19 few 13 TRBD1 TGTGCCAGTAGTAACGCCGACAGGGTAGGCTACACCTTC CASSNADRVGYTF
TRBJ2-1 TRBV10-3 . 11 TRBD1 TGTGCCATCAGTGAAGGACAGGGACCGTTCTTC CAISEGQGPFF
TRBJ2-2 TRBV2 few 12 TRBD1 TGTGCCAGCAGTGGGACAGGGGGGATGATGTTTTTT CASSGTGGMMFF
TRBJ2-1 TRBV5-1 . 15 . TGCGCCAGCAGCTCTGGGTATGGTCCTGACAATGAGCAGTTCTTC CASSSGYGPDNEQFF
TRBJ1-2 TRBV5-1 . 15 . TGCGCCAGCAGCTGGGGCGTCGGTGAGAACTATGGCTACACCTTC CASSWGVGENYGYTF
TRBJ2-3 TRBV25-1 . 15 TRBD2 TGTGCCAGCAGTGAAAGGGCGGGAGTACCAGATACGCAGTATTTT CASSERAGVPDTQYF
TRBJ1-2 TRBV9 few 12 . TGTGCCAGCAGCGCGGAGGGGTACGGCTACACCTTC CASSAEGYGYTF
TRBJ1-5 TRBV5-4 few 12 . TGTGCCAGCAGCTTATTCGGCGGACCCCAGCATTTT CASSLFGGPQHF
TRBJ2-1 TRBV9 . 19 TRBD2 TGTGCCAGCAGCGGATCCGCGGGACTAGGAACCAGCTCCTACAATGAGCAGTTCTTC CASSGSAGLGTSSYNEQFF
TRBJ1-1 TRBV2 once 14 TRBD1 TGTGCCAGCAAGGGGGACAGCATGAACACTGAAGCTTTCTTT CASKGDSMNTEAFF
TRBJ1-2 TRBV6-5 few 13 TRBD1 TGTGCCAGCAGTTACTCGACAGGGGGCGGCTACACCTTC CASSYSTGGGYTF
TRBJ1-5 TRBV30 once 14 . TGTGCCTGGAGTGAAGCAACCTTCAATCAGCCCCAGCATTTT CAWSEATFNQPQHF
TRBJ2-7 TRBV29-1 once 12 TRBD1 TGCAGCGTTGGATTAGGGGGCGTCGAGCAGTACTTC CSVGLGGVEQYF
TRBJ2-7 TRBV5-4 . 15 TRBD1 TGTGCCAGCAGCTTCCGACAGGGGGCATCGGGCGAGCAGTACTTC CASSFRQGASGEQYF
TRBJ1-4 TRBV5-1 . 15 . TGCGCCAGCAGCAGCGCCGGGACAAGGGGTGAAAAACTGTTTTTT CASSSAGTRGEKLFF
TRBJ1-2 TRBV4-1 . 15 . TGCGCCAGCAGCCAAACCCCAGGAGGCCTCTATGGCTACACCTTC CASSQTPGGLYGYTF
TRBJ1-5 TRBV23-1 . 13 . TGCGCCAGCAGCTTCCTTGGCAATCAGCCCCAGCATTTT CASSFLGNQPQHF
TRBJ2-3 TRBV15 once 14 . TGTGCCACCAGCCCCGGGGGCCCTGCAGATACGCAGTATTTT CATSPGGPADTQYF
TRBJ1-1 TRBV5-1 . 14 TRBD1 TGCGCCAGCAACCGGGACAGGGAGGGAACTGAAGCTTTCTTT CASNRDREGTEAFF
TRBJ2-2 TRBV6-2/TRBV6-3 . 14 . TGTGCCAGCAGTTATTTAGCGAGCACCGGGGAGCTGTTTTTT CASSYLASTGELFF
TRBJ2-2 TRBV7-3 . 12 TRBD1 TGTGCCAGCAGCTCGACAGGGCGGGAGCTGTTTTTT CASSSTGRELFF
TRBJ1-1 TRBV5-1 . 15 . TGCGCCAGCAGCTTGGACGGACGGTCTAACACTGAAGCTTTCTTT CASSLDGRSNTEAFF
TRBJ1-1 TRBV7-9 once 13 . TGTGCCAGCAGCTTTGCAGGGAGAACTGAAGCTTTCTTT CASSFAGRTEAFF
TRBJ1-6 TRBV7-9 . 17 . TGTGCCAGCCGTTCGGCGGTTCCCGGGCTCAATAATTCACCCCTCCACTTT CASRSAVPGLNNSPLHF
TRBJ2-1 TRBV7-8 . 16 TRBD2 TGTGCCAGCAGCCGGACCGGGACTAGCGGTAGCAATGAGCAGTTCTTC CASSRTGTSGSNEQFF
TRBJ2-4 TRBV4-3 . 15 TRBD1 TGCGCCAGCAGCCACCGAGGACAGGGGAAAAACATTCAGTACTTC CASSHRGQGKNIQYF
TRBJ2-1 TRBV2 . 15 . TGTGCCAGCAGTGCCAAAGTAATTGAGCACAATGAGCAGTTCTTC CASSAKVIEHNEQFF
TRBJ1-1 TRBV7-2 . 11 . TGTGCCAGCAGCTTACTTACTGAAGCTTTCTTT CASSLLTEAFF
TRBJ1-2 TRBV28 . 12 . TGTGCCAGCAGCACAGAGGACTATGGCTACACCTTC CASSTEDYGYTF
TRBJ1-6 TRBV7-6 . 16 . TGTGCCAGCAGCTTACGAGCCTTCAGGGATAATTCACCCCTCCACTTT CASSLRAFRDNSPLHF
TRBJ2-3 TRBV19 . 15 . TGTGCCAGTAGTCCAAGGAGACAGGGCACAGATACGCAGTATTTT CASSPRRQGTDTQYF
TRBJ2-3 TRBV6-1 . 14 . TGTGCCAGCAGTGAAGGTCTAGGAACAGATACGCAGTATTTT CASSEGLGTDTQYF
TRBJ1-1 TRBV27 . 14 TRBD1 TGTGCCAGCAGTTTCGGACAGGGGAACACTGAAGCTTTCTTT CASSFGQGNTEAFF
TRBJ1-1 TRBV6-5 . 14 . TGTGCCAGCAGTTACGGCCGGCCGAACACTGAAGCTTTCTTT CASSYGRPNTEAFF
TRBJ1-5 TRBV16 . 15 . TGTGCCAGCAGCCAATCGCTCCGGGACAATCAGCCCCAGCATTTT CASSQSLRDNQPQHF
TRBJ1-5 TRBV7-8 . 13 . TGTGCCAGCAGCCGGGGGTTCAATCAGCCCCAGCATTTT CASSRGFNQPQHF
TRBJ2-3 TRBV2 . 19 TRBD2 TGTGCCAGCAGTGAAATTGTTTGGAATAGCGGGGGCAGCACAGATACGCAGTATTTT CASSEIVWNSGGSTDTQYF
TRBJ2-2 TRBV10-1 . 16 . TGCGCCAGCAGTGAGTCAACAGGGCGTAACACCGGGGAGCTGTTTTTT CASSESTGRNTGELFF